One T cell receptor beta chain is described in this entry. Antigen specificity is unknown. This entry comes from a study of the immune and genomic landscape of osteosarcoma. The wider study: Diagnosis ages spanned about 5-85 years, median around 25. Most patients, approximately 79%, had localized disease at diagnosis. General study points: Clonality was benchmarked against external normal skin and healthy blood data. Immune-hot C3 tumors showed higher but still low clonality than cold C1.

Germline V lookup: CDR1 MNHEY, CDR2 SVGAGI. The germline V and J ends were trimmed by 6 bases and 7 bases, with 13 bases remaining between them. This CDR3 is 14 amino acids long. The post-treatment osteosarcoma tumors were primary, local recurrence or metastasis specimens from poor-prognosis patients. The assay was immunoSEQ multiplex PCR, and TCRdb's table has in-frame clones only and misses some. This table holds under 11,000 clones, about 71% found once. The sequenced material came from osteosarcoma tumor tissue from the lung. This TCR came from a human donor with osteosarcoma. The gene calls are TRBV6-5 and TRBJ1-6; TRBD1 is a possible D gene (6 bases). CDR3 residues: CASRKTGRNSPLHF. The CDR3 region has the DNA TGTGCCAGCAGGAAAACAGGGCGCAATTCACCCCTCCACTTT.